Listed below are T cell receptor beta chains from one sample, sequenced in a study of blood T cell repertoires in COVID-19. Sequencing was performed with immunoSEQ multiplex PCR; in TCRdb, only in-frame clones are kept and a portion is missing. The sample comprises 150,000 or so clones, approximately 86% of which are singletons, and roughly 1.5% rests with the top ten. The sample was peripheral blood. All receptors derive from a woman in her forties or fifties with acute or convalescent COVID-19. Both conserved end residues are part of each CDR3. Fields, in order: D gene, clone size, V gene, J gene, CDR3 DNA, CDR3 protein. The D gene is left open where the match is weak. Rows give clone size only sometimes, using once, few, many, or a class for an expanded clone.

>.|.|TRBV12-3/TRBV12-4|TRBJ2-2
TGTGCCAGCAGTTTCCGACAGACCGGGGAGCTGTTTTTT
CASSFRQTGELFF
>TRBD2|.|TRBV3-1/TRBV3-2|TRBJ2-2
TGTGCCAGCAGCCGACTCGGGACTAGGACGAACACCGGGGAGCTGTTTTTT
CASSRLGTRTNTGELFF
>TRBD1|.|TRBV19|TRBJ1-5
TGTGCCAGTAGGAGAGGGGGCGTCGATCAGCCCCAGCATTTT
CASRRGGVDQPQHF
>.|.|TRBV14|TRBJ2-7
TGTGCCAGCAGCCAAGATCCAGGGTACGAGCAGTACTTC
CASSQDPGYEQYF
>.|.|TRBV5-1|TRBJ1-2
TGCGCCAGCAGCTTGGACAGGGCTGGCTACACCTTC
CASSLDRAGYTF
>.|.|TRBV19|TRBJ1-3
TGTGCCAGTAGTTCGGGGGGGAAGCCTGGAAACACCATATATTTT
CASSSGGKPGNTIYF
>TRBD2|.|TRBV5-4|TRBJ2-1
TGTGCCAGCAGCTTGGGGACTAGCGGGAGCAATGAGCAGTTCTTC
CASSLGTSGSNEQFF
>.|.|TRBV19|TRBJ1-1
TGTGCCAGCCAGACAGCATTGAACACTGAAGCTTTCTTT
CASQTALNTEAFF
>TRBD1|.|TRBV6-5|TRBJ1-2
TGTGCCAGCAGTCCCACAGGGGTTTATGGCTACACCTTC
CASSPTGVYGYTF
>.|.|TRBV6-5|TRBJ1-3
TGTGCCAGCAGTTACTCACCGGGTTTGGCGGGAAACACCATATATTTT
CASSYSPGLAGNTIYF
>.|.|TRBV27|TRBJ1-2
TGTGCCAGCAGTTTTAAGGGGTATGGCTACACCTTC
CASSFKGYGYTF
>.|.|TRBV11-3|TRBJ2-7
TGTGCCAGCAGCTACGACTACTACGCCTCCGAGCAGTACTTC
CASSYDYYASEQYF
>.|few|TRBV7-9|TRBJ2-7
TGTGCCAGTTCAACCGGGGTTACAGGGCTGTACGAGCAGTACTTC
CASSTGVTGLYEQYF
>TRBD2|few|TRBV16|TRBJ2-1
TGTGCCAGCAGCCAATCCCTAGCGGGGGGGCGCAATGAGCAGTTCTTC
CASSQSLAGGRNEQFF
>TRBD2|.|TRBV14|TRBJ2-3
TGTGCCAGCAGCTGGGGACTAGCTACGTCGGGAGATACGCAGTATTTT
CASSWGLATSGDTQYF